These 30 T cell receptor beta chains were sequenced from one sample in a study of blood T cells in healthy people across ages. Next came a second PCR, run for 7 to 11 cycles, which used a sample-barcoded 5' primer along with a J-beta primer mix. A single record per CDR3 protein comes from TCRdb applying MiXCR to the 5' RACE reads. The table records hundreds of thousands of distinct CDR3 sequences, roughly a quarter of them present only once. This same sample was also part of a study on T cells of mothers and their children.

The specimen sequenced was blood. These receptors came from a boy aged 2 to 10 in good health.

CDR3 region: CSARPSGGTRFGDTGELFF. In DNA form, the CDR3 reads TGCAGTGCGAGACCCTCAGGTGGGACTAGATTTGGCGACACCGGGGAGCTGTTTTTT. The chain couples TRBV20-1 to TRBJ2-2, with TRBD2 matching over 8 bases. The germline CDR1 and CDR2 sequences are DFQATT and SNEGSKA (reference sequence). V trimming: 6 bases; J trimming: 3 bases; junction bases outside the gene matches: 21. The length of the CDR3 is 19 residues.

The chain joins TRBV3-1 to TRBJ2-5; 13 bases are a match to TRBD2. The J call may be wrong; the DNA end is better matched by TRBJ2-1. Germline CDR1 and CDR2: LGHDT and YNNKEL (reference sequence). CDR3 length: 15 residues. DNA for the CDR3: TGTGCCAGCAGTCCACTAGCGGGGGGGCCGGGTGAGCAGTTCTTC. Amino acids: CASSPLAGGPGEQFF.

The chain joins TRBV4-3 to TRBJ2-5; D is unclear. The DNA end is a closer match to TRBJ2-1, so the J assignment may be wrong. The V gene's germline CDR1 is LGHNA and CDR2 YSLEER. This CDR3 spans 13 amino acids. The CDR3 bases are TGCGCCAGCAGCCAGATTCTAGGGAATGAGCAGTTCTTC. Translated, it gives CASSQILGNEQFF.

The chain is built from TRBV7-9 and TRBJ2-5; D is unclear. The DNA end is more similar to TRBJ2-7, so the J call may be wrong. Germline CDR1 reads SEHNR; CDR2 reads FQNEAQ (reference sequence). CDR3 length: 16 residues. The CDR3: CASSLGGALIEYEQYF. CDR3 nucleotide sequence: TGTGCCAGCAGCTTAGGGGGTGCCCTCATTGAATACGAGCAGTACTTC.

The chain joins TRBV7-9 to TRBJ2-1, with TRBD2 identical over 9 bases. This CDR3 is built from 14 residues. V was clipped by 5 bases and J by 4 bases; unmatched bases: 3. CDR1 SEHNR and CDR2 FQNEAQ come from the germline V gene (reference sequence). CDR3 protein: CASSRLADYNEQFF. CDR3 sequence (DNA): TGTGCCAGCAGCCGACTAGCGGATTACAATGAGCAGTTCTTC. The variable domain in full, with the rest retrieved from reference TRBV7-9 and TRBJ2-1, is DTGVSQNPRHKITKRGQNVTFRCDPISEHNRLYWYRQTLGQGPEFLTYFQNEAQLEKSRLLSDRFSAERPKGSFSTLEIQRTEQGDSAMYLCASSRLADYNEQFFGPGTRLTVL.

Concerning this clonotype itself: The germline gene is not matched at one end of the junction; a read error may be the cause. CDR3 nucleotide sequence: TGTGCCAGCAGTTTGGGCGGAAACAGGGCTCCCGCCTTC. Protein: CASSLGGNRAPAF. The V and J genes are TRBV28 and TRBJ1-2; perhaps TRBD1 as D (6 bases). Germline assignment: CDR1 MDHEN and CDR2 SYDVKM. The CDR3 contains 13 residues.

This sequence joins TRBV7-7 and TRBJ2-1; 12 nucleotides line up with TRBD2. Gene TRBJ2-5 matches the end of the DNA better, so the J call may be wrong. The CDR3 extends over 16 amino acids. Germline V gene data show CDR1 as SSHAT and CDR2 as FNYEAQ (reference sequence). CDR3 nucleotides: TGTGCCAGCAGCGCGGGACTAGCGGGCCCCAGCCAGACCCAGTACTTC. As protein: CASSAGLAGPSQTQYF.

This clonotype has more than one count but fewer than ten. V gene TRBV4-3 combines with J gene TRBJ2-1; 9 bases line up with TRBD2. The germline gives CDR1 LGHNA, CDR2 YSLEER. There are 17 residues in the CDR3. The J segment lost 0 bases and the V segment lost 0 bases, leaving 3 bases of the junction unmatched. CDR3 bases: TGCGCCAGCAGCCAAGATCATAGCGGGAGCTCCTACAATGAGCAGTTCTTC. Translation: CASSQDHSGSSYNEQFF.

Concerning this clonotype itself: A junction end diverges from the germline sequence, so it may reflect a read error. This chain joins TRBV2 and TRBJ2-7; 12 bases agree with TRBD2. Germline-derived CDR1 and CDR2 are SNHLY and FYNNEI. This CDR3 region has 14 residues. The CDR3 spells CASSGLAGSYGQYF. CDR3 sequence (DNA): TGTGCCAGCAGCGGACTAGCGGGATCCTACGGGCAGTACTTC.

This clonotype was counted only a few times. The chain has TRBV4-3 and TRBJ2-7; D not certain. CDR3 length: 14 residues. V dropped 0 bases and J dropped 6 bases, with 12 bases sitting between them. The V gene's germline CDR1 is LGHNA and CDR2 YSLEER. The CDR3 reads CASSQDLAAAEQYF. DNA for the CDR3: TGCGCCAGCAGCCAAGATCTGGCCGCCGCCGAGCAGTACTTC.

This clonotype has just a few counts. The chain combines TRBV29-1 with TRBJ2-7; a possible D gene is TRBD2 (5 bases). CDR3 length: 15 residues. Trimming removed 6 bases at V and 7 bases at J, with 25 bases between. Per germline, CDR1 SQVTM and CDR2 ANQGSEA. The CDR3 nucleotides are TGCAGCGTCCAAACCTCCCCGGGGTCCCCTAAGGAGCAGTACTTC. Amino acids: CSVQTSPGSPKEQYF.

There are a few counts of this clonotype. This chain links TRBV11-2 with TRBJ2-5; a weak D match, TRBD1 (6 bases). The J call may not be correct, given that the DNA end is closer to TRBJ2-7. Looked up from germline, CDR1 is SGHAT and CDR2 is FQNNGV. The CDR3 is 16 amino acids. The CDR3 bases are TGTGCCAGCAGCTCCTTACAGGGAAGGAAAACGTACGAGCAGTACTTC. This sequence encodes CASSSLQGRKTYEQYF.

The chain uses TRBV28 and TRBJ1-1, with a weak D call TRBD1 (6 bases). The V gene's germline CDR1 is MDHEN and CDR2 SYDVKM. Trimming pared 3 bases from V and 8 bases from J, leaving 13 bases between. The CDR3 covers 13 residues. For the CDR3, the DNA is TGTGCCAGCAGTTTTCGATCAGGGGCAGAAGCTTTCTTT. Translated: CASSFRSGAEAFF.

The CDR3 loop reads CASSELDGIGETQYF. The CDR3 bases are TGTGCCAGCAGTGAACTCGACGGCATTGGGGAGACCCAGTACTTC. V usage is TRBV6-1 and J usage is TRBJ2-5; no clear D gene. Trimming removed 2 bases from V and 5 bases from J, with 15 bases in between. Germline V lookup: CDR1 MNHNS, CDR2 SASEGT. This CDR3 contains 15 residues.

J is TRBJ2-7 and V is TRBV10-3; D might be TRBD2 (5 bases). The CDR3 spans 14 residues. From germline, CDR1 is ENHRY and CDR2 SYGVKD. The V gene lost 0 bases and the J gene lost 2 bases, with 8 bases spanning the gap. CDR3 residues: CAISESGGPYEQYF. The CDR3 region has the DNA TGTGCCATCAGTGAGTCGGGCGGGCCCTACGAGCAGTACTTC.

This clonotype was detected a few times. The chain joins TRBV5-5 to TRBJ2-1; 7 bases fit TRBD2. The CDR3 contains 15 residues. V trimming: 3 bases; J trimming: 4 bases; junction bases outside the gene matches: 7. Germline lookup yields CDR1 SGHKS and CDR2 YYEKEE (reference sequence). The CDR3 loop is CASSWAGDPYNEQFF. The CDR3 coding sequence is TGTGCCAGCAGCTGGGCGGGAGACCCTTACAATGAGCAGTTCTTC.

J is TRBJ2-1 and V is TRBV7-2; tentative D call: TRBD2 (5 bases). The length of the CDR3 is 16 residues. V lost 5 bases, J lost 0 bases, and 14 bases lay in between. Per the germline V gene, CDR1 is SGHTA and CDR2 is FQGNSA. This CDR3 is CASSPDLGSSYNEQFF. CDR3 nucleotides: TGTGCCAGCAGCCCGGATCTGGGGAGCTCCTACAATGAGCAGTTCTTC.

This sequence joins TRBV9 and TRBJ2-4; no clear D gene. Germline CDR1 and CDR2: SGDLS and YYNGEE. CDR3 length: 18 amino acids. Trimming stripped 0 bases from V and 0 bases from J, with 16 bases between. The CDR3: CASSVAVGGSLAKNIQYF. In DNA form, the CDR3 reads TGTGCCAGCAGCGTAGCGGTCGGCGGTTCCTTAGCCAAAAACATTCAGTACTTC.

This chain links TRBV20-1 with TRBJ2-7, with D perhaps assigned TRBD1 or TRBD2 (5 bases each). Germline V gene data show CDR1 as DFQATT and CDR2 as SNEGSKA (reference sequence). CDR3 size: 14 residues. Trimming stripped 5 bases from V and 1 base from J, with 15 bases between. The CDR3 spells CSAPGPRNSYEQYF. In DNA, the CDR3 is TGCAGTGCTCCGGGACCCAGGAATTCCTACGAGCAGTACTTC.

The CDR3 here is CASSPEENYGYTF. The CDR3 nucleotides read TGTGCCAGCTCACCCGAGGAAAACTATGGCTACACCTTC. The V call is TRBV18, the J call TRBJ1-2, with D uncertain. CDR1 is KGHSH, CDR2 LQKENI, per germline. There are 13 residues in the CDR3. V was trimmed by 3 bases and J by 2 bases, leaving 7 bases between them.

CDR3 sequence reads: CSVAGQGLATLTEQFF. CDR3 in DNA: TGCAGCGTCGCTGGACAGGGACTAGCGACTTTGACTGAGCAGTTCTTC. V is TRBV29-1 and J is TRBJ2-1; 10 nucleotides line up with TRBD2. Germline V gene lookup returns CDR1 SQVTM and CDR2 ANQGSEA. This CDR3 spans 16 amino acids. V was pared by 6 bases and J by 9 bases, with 17 bases of the junction left unmatched.

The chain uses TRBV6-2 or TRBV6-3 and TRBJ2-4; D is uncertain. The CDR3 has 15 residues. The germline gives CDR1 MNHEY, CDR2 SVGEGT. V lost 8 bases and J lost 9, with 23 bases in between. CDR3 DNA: TGTGCCAGCTTGCCAGTAACTTCACAGCCAAGCATTCAGTACTTC. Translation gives CASLPVTSQPSIQYF.

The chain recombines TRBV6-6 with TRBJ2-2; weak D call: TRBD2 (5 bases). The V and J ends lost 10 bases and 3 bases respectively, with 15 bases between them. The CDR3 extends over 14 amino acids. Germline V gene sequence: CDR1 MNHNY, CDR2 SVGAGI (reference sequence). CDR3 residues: CATQRSADTGELFF. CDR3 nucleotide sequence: TGTGCCACGCAGCGGTCCGCCGACACCGGGGAGCTGTTTTTT.

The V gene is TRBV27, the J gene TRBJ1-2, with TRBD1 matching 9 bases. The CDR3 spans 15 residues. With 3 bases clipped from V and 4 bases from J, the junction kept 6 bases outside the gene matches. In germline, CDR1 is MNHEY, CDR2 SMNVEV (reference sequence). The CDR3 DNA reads TGTGCCAGCAGTTTCGGGACAGGGTCCCGCTATGGCTACACCTTC. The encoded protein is CASSFGTGSRYGYTF.

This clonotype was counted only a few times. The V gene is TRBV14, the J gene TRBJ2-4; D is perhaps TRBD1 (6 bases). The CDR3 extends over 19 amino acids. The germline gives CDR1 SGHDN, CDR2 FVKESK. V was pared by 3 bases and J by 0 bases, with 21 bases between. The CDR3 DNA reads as TGTGCCAGCAGCCACGGCAGGGGCGAGGACCGTTTAGCCAAAAACATTCAGTACTTC. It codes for CASSHGRGEDRLAKNIQYF. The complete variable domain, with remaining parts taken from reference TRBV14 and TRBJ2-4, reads EAGVTQFPSHSVIEKGQTVTLRCDPISGHDNLYWYRRVMGKEIKFLLHFVKESKQDESGMPNNRFLAERTGGTYSTLKVQPAELEDSGVYFCASSHGRGEDRLAKNIQYFGAGTRLSVL.

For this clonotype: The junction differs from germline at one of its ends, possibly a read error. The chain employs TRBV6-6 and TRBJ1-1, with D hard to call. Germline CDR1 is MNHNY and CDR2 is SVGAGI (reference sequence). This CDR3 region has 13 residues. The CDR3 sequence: CAGSSRPNTEAFF. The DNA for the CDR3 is TGTGCCGGCAGTTCCCGGCCAAACACTGAAGCTTTCTTT.

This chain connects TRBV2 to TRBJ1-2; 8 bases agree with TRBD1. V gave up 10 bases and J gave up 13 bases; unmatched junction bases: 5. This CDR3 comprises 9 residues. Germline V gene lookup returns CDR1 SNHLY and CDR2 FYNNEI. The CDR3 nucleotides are TGTGCCACCCGACAGGGGCCCACCTTC. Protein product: CATRQGPTF.

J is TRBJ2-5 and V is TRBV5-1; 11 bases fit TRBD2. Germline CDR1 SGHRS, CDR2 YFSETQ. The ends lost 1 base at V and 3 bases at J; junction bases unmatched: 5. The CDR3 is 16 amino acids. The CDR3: CASSLNPTSGEETQYF. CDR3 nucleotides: TGCGCCAGCAGCTTGAATCCGACTAGCGGGGAAGAGACCCAGTACTTC.

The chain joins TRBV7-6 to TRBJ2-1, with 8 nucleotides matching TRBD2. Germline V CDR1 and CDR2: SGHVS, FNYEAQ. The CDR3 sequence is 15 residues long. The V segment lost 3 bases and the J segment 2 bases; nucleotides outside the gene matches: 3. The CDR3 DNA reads TGTGCCAGCAGCTTCGGGCGGGAGGCCTACAATGAGCAGTTCTTC. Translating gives CASSFGREAYNEQFF.

In DNA, the CDR3 is TGCAGTGCTAGAGGGACGGGCTACGAGCAGTACTTC. Amino acid sequence: CSARGTGYEQYF. This chain uses TRBV20-1 with TRBJ2-7; D remains unclear. CDR3 length: 12 amino acids. Trimming left V 1 base short and J 3 bases short, with 7 bases between. CDR1 DFQATT and CDR2 SNEGSKA come from the germline V gene (reference sequence).